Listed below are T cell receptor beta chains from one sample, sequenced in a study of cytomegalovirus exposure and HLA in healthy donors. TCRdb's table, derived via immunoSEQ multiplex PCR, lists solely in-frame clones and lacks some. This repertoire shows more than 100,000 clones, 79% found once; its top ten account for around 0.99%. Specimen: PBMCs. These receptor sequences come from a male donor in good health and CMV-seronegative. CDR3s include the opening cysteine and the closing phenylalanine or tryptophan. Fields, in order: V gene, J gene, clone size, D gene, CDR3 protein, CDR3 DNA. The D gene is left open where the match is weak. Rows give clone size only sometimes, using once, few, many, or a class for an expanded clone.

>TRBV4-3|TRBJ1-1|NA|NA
CASSQEPGLGTEAFF
TGCGCCAGCAGCCAGGAACCGGGGTTAGGGACTGAAGCTTTCTTT
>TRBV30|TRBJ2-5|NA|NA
CAWSVGSIQETQYF
TGTGCCTGGAGTGTGGGCAGCATCCAAGAGACCCAGTACTTC
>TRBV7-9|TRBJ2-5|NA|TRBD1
CASRGGGGETQYF
TGTGCCAGCAGAGGGGGCGGTGGGGAGACCCAGTACTTC
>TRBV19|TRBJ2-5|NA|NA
CASSTQALEQETQYF
TGTGCCAGTAGTACACAGGCGCTGGAGCAGGAGACCCAGTACTTC
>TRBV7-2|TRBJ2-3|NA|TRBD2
CASSLGLAGGQYF
TGTGCCAGCAGCTTAGGTCTAGCGGGGGGGCAGTATTTT
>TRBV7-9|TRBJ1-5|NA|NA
CASSSGNHNQPQHF
TGTGCCAGCAGCTCGGGGAACCACAATCAGCCCCAGCATTTT
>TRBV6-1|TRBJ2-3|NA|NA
CASRSMDWSTDTQYF
TGTGCCAGCCGTTCGATGGACTGGAGCACAGATACGCAGTATTTT
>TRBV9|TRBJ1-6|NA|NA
CASSVATNSPLHF
TGTGCCAGCAGCGTGGCCACTAATTCACCCCTCCACTTT
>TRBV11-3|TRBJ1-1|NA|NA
CASSFRTLNTEAFF
TGTGCCAGCAGCTTTAGGACATTGAACACTGAAGCTTTCTTT
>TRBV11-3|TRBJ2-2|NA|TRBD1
CASRADRVTAGELFF
TGTGCCAGCAGGGCGGACAGGGTTACGGCCGGGGAGCTGTTTTTT
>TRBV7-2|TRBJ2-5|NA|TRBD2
CASSRTSATGGAQYF
TGTGCCAGCAGTCGAACTAGCGCCACCGGTGGCGCCCAGTACTTC
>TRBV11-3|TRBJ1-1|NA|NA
CASSAWTATEAFF
TGTGCCAGCAGCGCCTGGACAGCTACTGAAGCTTTCTTT
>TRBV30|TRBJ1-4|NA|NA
CAWGGTGRTEKLFF
TGTGCCTGGGGGGGCACAGGGAGAACTGAAAAACTGTTTTTT
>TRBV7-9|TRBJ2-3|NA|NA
CASSLTRVGVDTQYF
TGTGCCAGCAGCTTAACCAGGGTTGGAGTAGATACGCAGTATTTT
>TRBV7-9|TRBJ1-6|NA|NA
CASSKHRDSPLHF
TGTGCCAGCAGCAAGCACAGGGATTCACCCCTCCACTTT
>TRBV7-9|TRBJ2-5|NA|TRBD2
CASSLGGAQETQYF
TGTGCCAGCAGCCTCGGGGGGGCCCAAGAGACCCAGTACTTC
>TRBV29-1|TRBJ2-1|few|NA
CSVEGRGDRGNEQFF
TGCAGCGTTGAAGGGCGGGGTGATCGGGGTAATGAGCAGTTCTTC
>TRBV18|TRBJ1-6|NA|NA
CASSPTRGDSPLHF
TGTGCCAGCTCACCAACCAGGGGCGATTCACCCCTCCACTTT
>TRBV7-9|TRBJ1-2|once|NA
CASRPSRGWAYGYTF
TGTGCCAGCAGACCTAGCCGGGGTTGGGCCTATGGCTACACCTTC
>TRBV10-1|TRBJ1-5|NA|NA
CATRAVELLGGNQPQHF
TGCGCCACCCGCGCCGTGGAGCTTTTAGGGGGAAATCAGCCCCAGCATTTT
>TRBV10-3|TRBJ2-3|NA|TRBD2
CAIRSGGITDTQYF
TGTGCCATCAGAAGCGGGGGGATCACAGATACGCAGTATTTT
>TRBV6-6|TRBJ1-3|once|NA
CASSYSGQRYTIYF
TGTGCCAGCAGTTACTCTGGGCAGCGGTACACCATATATTTT
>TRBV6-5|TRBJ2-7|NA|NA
CASSSGVDEQYF
TGTGCCAGCAGTTCAGGGGTTGACGAGCAGTACTTC
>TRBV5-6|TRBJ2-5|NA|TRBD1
CASSQTGGEAETQYF
TGTGCCAGCAGCCAGACAGGGGGGGAAGCGGAGACCCAGTACTTC
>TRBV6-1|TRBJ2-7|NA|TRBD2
CASTGLVGGIDEQYF
TGTGCCAGCACCGGTCTTGTGGGAGGGATCGACGAGCAGTACTTC
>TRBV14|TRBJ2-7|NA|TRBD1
CASSHLPGQGGGYEQYF
TGTGCCAGCAGCCATCTTCCTGGACAGGGGGGTGGGTACGAGCAGTACTTC
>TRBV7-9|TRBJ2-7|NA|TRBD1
CASSSRDRAYEQYF
TGTGCCAGCAGCTCCCGGGACAGGGCCTACGAGCAGTACTTC
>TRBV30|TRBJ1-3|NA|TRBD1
CAWTALGQSSGNTIYF
TGTGCCTGGACCGCTTTGGGACAGAGCTCTGGAAACACCATATATTTT
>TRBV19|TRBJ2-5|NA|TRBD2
CASSIQRGGMETQYF
TGTGCCAGTAGTATCCAGCGGGGGGGCATGGAGACCCAGTACTTC
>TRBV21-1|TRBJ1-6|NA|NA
CASSENRDNSPLHF
TGTGCCAGCAGCGAAAACAGGGATAATTCACCCCTCCACTTT
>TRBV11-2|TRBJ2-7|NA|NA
CASSSFYEQYF
TGTGCCAGCAGCTCATTCTACGAGCAGTACTTC
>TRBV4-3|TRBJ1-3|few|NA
CASSQDTGSSGNTIYF
TGCGCCAGCAGCCAAGACACGGGGTCCTCTGGAAACACCATATATTTT
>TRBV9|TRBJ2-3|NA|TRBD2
CASSVSGGLSTDTQYF
TGTGCCAGCAGCGTGAGCGGGGGGCTTAGCACAGATACGCAGTATTTT
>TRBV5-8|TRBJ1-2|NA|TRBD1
CASSRDRDGYTF
TGTGCCAGCAGCCGCGACAGGGATGGCTACACCTTC
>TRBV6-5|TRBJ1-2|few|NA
CASSIYPGTYYGYTF
TGTGCCAGCAGTATATATCCCGGGACATACTATGGCTACACCTTC
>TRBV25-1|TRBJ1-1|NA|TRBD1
CASKPGQGWNTEAFF
TGTGCCAGCAAGCCGGGACAGGGGTGGAACACTGAAGCTTTCTTT
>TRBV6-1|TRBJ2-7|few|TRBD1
CASSQSGTGVYEQYF
TGTGCCAGCAGCCAAAGTGGGACAGGGGTCTACGAGCAGTACTTC
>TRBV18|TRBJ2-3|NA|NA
CASSPGGDTQYF
TGTGCCAGCTCACCAGGAGGGGATACGCAGTATTTT
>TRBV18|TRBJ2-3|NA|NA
CASSPLLPGTDTQYF
TGTGCCAGCTCACCCCTACTTCCGGGCACAGATACGCAGTATTTT
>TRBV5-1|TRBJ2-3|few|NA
CASSLNGGSGDTQYF
TGCGCCAGCAGCTTGAACGGAGGATCGGGAGATACGCAGTATTTT
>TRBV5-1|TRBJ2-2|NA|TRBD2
CASSFATSGGTIGELFF
TGCGCCAGCAGCTTTGCGACTAGCGGGGGTACTATCGGGGAGCTGTTTTTT
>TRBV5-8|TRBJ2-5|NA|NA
CASSLFPGQETQYF
TGTGCCAGCAGCTTGTTTCCGGGCCAAGAGACCCAGTACTTC
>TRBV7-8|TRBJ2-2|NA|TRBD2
CASSEFSGVARKLFF
TGTGCCAGCAGCGAATTTAGCGGGGTAGCTAGGAAGCTGTTTTTT
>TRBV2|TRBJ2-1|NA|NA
CASLGYNEQFF
TGTGCCAGCCTAGGATACAATGAGCAGTTCTTC
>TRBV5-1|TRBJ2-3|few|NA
CASTKEVTDTQYF
TGCGCCAGCACGAAAGAGGTTACAGATACGCAGTATTTT
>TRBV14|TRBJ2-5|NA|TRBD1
CASSQLQGMGETQYF
TGTGCCAGCAGCCAGCTACAGGGGATGGGGGAGACCCAGTACTTC
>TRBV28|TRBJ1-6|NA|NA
CASSFGPVNNSPLHF
TGTGCCAGCAGTTTTGGGCCCGTAAATAATTCACCCCTCCACTTT
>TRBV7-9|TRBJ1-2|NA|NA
CASSLGGKGGYTF
TGTGCCAGCAGCTTAGGAGGGAAGGGTGGCTACACCTTC
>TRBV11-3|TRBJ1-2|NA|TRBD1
CASSTGTGDGYTF
TGTGCCAGCAGTACAGGGACAGGGGATGGCTACACCTTC
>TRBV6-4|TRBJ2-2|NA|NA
CASSDSSFGELFF
TGTGCCAGCAGTGACTCGAGTTTCGGGGAGCTGTTTTTT
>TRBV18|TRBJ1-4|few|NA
CASSPPGQNEKLFF
TGTGCCAGCTCACCACCTGGGCAAAATGAAAAACTGTTTTTT
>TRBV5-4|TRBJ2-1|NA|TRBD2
CASSRTSGYNEQFF
TGTGCCAGCAGCCGTACTAGCGGTTACAATGAGCAGTTCTTC
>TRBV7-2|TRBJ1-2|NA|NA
CASSLGGRNYGYTF
TGTGCCAGCAGCTTAGGAGGGCGAAACTATGGCTACACCTTC
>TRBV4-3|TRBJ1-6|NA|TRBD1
CASSQLPLGQGNSPLHF
TGCGCCAGCAGCCAGCTACCCCTTGGACAGGGGAACTCACCCCTCCACTTT
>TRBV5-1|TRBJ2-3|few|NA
CASSDTGQSTDTQYF
TGCGCCAGTTCTGATACGGGACAAAGCACAGATACGCAGTATTTT